This T cell receptor beta chain originates from a study of post-analysis software for immune sequencing data. The V and J ends lost 5 bases and 3 bases respectively, with 25 bases between them. This CDR3 contains 19 residues. The library was made from cDNA and included unique molecular identifiers. TCRdb reprocessed the PCR reads via MiXCR and lists one record per CDR3 protein. This repertoire shows roughly 600,000 distinct CDR3 sequences, 40% to 50% found once; its top ten account for 1.7%. As to this clonotype: What it binds is unknown.

Study conclusions and caveats: Included in a set of roughly five TRBV segments more frequent in patients than controls were TRBV5-6, TRBV5-1 and TRBV20-1.

This TCR came from a girl aged 5 to 17 with multiple sclerosis. The rearrangement links TRBV12-3 or TRBV12-4 to TRBJ1-4, with D possibly matching TRBD1 (6 bases). Material for sequencing was blood. The DNA of the CDR3 is TGTGCCAGCAGTCGAACAGGGAGAGGTTTGTGGGTGGCTAATGAAAAACTGTTTTTT. The encoded protein is CASSRTGRGLWVANEKLFF.